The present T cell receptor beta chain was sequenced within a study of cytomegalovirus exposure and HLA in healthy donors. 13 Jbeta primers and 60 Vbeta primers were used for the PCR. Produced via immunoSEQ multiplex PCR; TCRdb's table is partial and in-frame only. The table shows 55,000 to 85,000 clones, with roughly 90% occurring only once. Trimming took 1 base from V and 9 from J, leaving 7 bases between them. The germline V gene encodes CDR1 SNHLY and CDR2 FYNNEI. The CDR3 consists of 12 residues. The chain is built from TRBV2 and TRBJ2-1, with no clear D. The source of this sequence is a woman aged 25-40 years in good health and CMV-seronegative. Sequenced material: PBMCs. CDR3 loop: CASSEEWSEQFF. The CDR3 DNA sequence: TGTGCCAGCAGTGAAGAATGGAGTGAGCAGTTCTTC. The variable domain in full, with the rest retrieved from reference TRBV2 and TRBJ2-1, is EPEVTQTPSHQVTQMGQEVILRCVPISNHLYFYWYRQILGQKVEFLVSFYNNEISEKSEIFDDQFSVERPDGSNFTLKIRSTKLEDSAMYFCASSEEWSEQFFGPGTRLTVL.